This TCR beta chain was found in a study of beta chain features in type 1 diabetes. This CDR3 spans 17 amino acids. CDR1 KGHSH and CDR2 LQKENI come from the germline V gene. V lost 2 bases to trimming and J lost 0 bases, with 15 bases between them. This clone was seen more than once but under ten times. The study reverse transcribed the entire isolated RNA, so it sequenced expressed TCRB transcripts. The data were produced by immunoSEQ multiplex PCR, yet TCRdb's version contains in-frame clones alone and is incomplete. The repertoire holds around 500,000 clones, 10% to 12% seen once, with about 0.045% in the top ten.

This chain connects TRBV18 to TRBJ2-3; possible D gene TRBD1, 5 bases. The TCR sequence derives from a woman aged 18 to 35 in good health. Sequenced: naive CD4+ T cells from blood. The CDR3 DNA follows: TGTGCCAGCTCACCAATAGGACAACCGACTAGCACAGATACGCAGTATTTT. Translated: CASSPIGQPTSTDTQYF. Based on the CDR3 plus reference TRBV18 and TRBJ2-3, the full variable domain is NAGVMQNPRHLVRRRGQEARLRCSPMKGHSHVYWYRQLPEEGLKFMVYLQKENIIDESGMPKERFSAEFPKEGPSILRIQQVVRGDSAAYFCASSPIGQPTSTDTQYFGPGTRLTVL.